This T cell receptor (beta chain) was recovered during a study of blood T cell repertoires in COVID-19 (dated by TCRdb to between 2020 and 2021). About the full investigation: The collaborator samples originated in the United States, Italy and Spain and spanned the acute and convalescent phases of COVID-19. The repertoires were made available in a free public database intended to serve as a resource for research on the immune response to SARS-CoV-2. Sample metadata almost always included a de-identified subject ID, COVID-19 status, age in years and sex. HLA class I and class II types, where available, came from metadata supplied by the sample provider rather than from assay-based typing. The samples were drawn from two sources: the first 160 participants of the ongoing ImmuneRACE study, and fewer than 1,500 subjects contributed by 6 global collaborators. Subjects who had been exposed to COVID-19, were actively infected with it, or had recovered from it provided the deeply sampled blood TCRbeta repertoires that made up the dataset. The material from the prospective study consisted of cDNA or gDNA derived from T cells, B-cell-depleted T cells, or PBMCs. Here is what the overall study found, with its caveats: The quantity of clinical and demographic metadata differed by source and by participant and was supplied without curation.

Whole blood was collected in K2EDTA tubes by collaborating institutions according to the institutions' own protocols. For TCRbeta analysis, collaborator samples were shipped as frozen whole blood, as isolated PBMCs, or as DNA extracted from either sample type. V loses 0 bases, J loses 5 bases, and the germline ends lie 12 bases apart. CDR1 and CDR2 are read off the germline V gene as SGDLS and YYNGEE. The CDR3 measures 14 amino acids from cysteine to phenylalanine. The entry retains the CDR3 DNA only, 42 bases that are in frame from base 1. This clone was recorded at least ten times. Its antigen is currently not known. No base quality values were provided; no much bigger clone lies one nucleotide off. The immunoSEQ Assay, a bias-controlled multiplex PCR, was used to amplify TCRbeta CDR3 regions from genomic DNA. The authors' pipeline ran thus. The number of nucleated cells in each sample was estimated from the amplification of reference gene primers within the assay. Sequence reads were collapsed and filtered to measure the absolute abundance of every unique TCRbeta CDR3 rearrangement. Productive Simpson clonality was computed per sample as the square root of Simpson's diversity index over productive rearrangements. TCRdb obtained this table from immuneACCESS and retained in-frame rearrangements with V and J assigned. These tables miss some clones; where compared with another copy, unresolved V genes account for less than half of the shortfall, and the remainder is unexplained. V and J calls and clone size are as listed in that table; D and trimming were resolved from the DNA. The sample table shows over 60,000 clones, and about 81% are seen once. Roughly 9.2% of the sample comes from the top ten.

The sequence is built from TRBV9 and TRBJ2-7; confidence is insufficient to name the D gene. Sequences were obtained from peripheral blood. This sequence was found in a human donor in a cohort sampled during active COVID-19. The DNA is TGTGCCAGCAGCGTAGGAACGGAGCCCCACGAGCAGTACTTC. Protein translation: CASSVGTEPHEQYF. The CDR3, completed at both ends by the reference TRBV9 and TRBJ2-7 genes, gives the full variable domain DSGVTQTPKHLITATGQRVTLRCSPRSGDLSVYWYQQSLDQGLQFLIQYYNGEERAKGNILERFSAQQFPDLHSELNLSSLELGDSALYFCASSVGTEPHEQYFGPGTRLTVT.